A single sample is the source of the 32 T cell receptor beta chains below, sequenced in a study of T cell responses to AZD1222 COVID-19 vaccine. Here immunoSEQ multiplex PCR was the method, and the copy in TCRdb shows in-frame clones only, minus some. The sample lists approximately 100,000 clones, approximately 87% seen once, with 9.5% to 15% in the top ten. Sample: peripheral blood, taken on day 0 of AZD1222 vaccination. The receptors were sampled from an adult in good health.

The chain is built from TRBV28 and TRBJ2-5; TRBD1 matches at 9 bases. The ends lost 5 bases at V and 5 bases at J; junction bases unmatched: 9. This CDR3 region has 15 residues. The germline CDR1 and CDR2 sequences are MDHEN and SYDVKM. As DNA, the CDR3 is TGTGCCAGCAGTCCAGGGGACAGGGAGGTGGAGACCCAGTACTTC. Translation gives CASSPGDREVETQYF.

The gene calls are TRBV29-1 and TRBJ1-1; D is possibly TRBD1 (5 bases). Germline loops: CDR1 SQVTM, CDR2 ANQGSEA. V was shortened by 4 bases and J by 0 bases, with 9 bases between the two germline ends. The CDR3 length is 13 residues. The CDR3: CSVVLGVNTEAFF. In nucleotides, the CDR3 is TGCAGCGTTGTTTTAGGGGTGAACACTGAAGCTTTCTTT. The full variable domain, rest sourced from reference TRBV29-1 and TRBJ1-1, is SAVISQKPSRDICQRGTSLTIQCQVDSQVTMMFWYRQQPGQSLTLIATANQGSEATYESGFVIDKFPISRPNLTFSTLTVSNMSPEDSSIYLCSVVLGVNTEAFFGQGTRLTVV.

This clone was counted once. This chain uses TRBV28 with TRBJ2-5; TRBD2 might be the D (12 bases). CDR3 length: 22 amino acids. Trimming took 3 bases from V and 1 from J, leaving 33 bases between them. Germline V gene data show CDR1 as MDHEN and CDR2 as SYDVKM. The CDR3 loop is CASSFPRGTGGKLAGGQETQYF. Here the CDR3 DNA reads TGTGCCAGCAGTTTCCCCCGCGGGACAGGGGGGAAACTAGCGGGAGGCCAAGAGACCCAGTACTTC.

V gene TRBV20-1 combines with J gene TRBJ2-5, with D hard to call. V was shortened by 4 bases and J by 5 bases, with 8 bases between the two germline ends. Per the germline V gene, CDR1 is DFQATT and CDR2 is SNEGSKA (reference sequence). This CDR3 region has 11 residues. In DNA, the CDR3 is TGCAGTGCTACTAACGGGGAGACCCAGTACTTC. It is translated as CSATNGETQYF.

This chain links TRBV11-2 with TRBJ2-7; D gene uncertain. This CDR3 has 15 residues. Trimming took off 3 bases at V and 0 bases at J, with 12 bases between the two ends. Germline values: CDR1 SGHAT, CDR2 FQNNGV. The CDR3 sequence is CASSLGSHNSYEQYF. CDR3 bases: TGTGCCAGCAGCTTGGGCAGCCACAACTCCTACGAGCAGTACTTC.

With regard to this clone: An end of the junction differs from the germline gene, which may be a read error. The rearrangement joins TRBV28 to TRBJ2-5; a weak D match, TRBD2 (7 bases). The CDR3 is 13 residues long. Germline assignment: CDR1 MDHEN and CDR2 SYDVKM. CDR3 bases: TGTGCCCGCAGGGGAGGGGGGCGGTCGACCCAGTACTTC. It codes for CARRGGGRSTQYF.

The chain is built from TRBV11-2 and TRBJ2-7; 10 bases are shared with TRBD2. CDR1 SGHAT and CDR2 FQNNGV come from the germline V gene. This CDR3 contains 15 residues. Trimming took 5 bases from V and 6 from J; bases not matched to a gene: 10. For the CDR3, the DNA is TGTGCCAGCAGCCTCATCTCTAGCGGGAGATTCGAGCAGTACTTC. This translates into CASSLISSGRFEQYF.

V is TRBV4-2 and J is TRBJ2-3; 16 nucleotides match TRBD2. From germline, CDR1 is LGHNA and CDR2 YNFKEQ. Trimming took 0 bases from V and 0 from J; bases not matched to a gene: 12. The CDR3 extends over 22 amino acids. The CDR3 spells CASSQELGTSGRALKSTDTQYF. CDR3 DNA: TGTGCCAGCAGCCAAGAGCTAGGGACTAGCGGGAGGGCCCTTAAGAGCACAGATACGCAGTATTTT.

The chain recombines TRBV7-8 with TRBJ2-1, with 8 positions matching TRBD1. Trimming took 4 bases from V and 6 from J; bases not matched to a gene: 5. From germline, CDR1 is SGHVS and CDR2 FQNEAQ. CDR3 size: 14 residues. CDR3 in amino acids: CASSSVTGGNEQFF. CDR3 DNA: TGTGCCAGCAGCTCCGTTACAGGGGGCAATGAGCAGTTCTTC.

The CDR3: CASRVRLPETQYF. The CDR3 DNA reads TGTGCCAGCCGGGTACGACTACCGGAGACCCAGTACTTC. The chain is built from TRBV2 and TRBJ2-5, with a tentative D call TRBD2 (5 bases). Trimming removed 8 bases from V and 5 bases from J, with 15 bases in between. This CDR3 contains 13 residues. Germline V gene sequence: CDR1 SNHLY, CDR2 FYNNEI.

The chain uses TRBV28 and TRBJ2-2, with D possibly TRBD1 on 5 matching bases. With 5 bases removed from V and 2 bases from J, the gap between germline ends came to 15 bases. The CDR3 is made up of 16 amino acids. Germline-derived CDR1 and CDR2 are MDHEN and SYDVKM. DNA for the CDR3: TGTGCCAGCAGTGACCGACAGCCGGCTAACACCGGGGAGCTGTTTTTT. This encodes CASSDRQPANTGELFF.

V and J are TRBV7-2 and TRBJ2-7; TRBD2 might be the D (6 bases). CDR1 is SGHTA and CDR2 is FQGNSA in the germline V gene. The CDR3 runs to 15 residues. V was clipped by 4 bases and J by 2 bases, with 15 bases between them. CDR3 loop: CASSYYRDSAYEQYF. The CDR3 DNA reads as TGTGCCAGCAGCTACTACCGGGACTCTGCCTACGAGCAGTACTTC.

This chain uses TRBV5-1 with TRBJ2-5, with a tentative D call TRBD1 (6 bases). The ends were cut back, 3 bases at V and 5 bases at J, with 14 bases in the middle. This CDR3 region has 14 residues. Germline CDR1 is SGHRS and CDR2 is YFSETQ. The CDR3, as DNA: TGCGCCAGCAGCTGGGGCAGGGGAGAGGAGACCCAGTACTTC. As protein: CASSWGRGEETQYF.

The sample holds one count of this clone. V gene TRBV7-8 combines with J gene TRBJ1-2; 7 bases align to TRBD1. With V trimmed by 1 base and J by 4 bases, 3 bases remained unmatched. The CDR3 consists of 14 residues. Germline-derived CDR1 and CDR2 are SGHVS and FQNEAQ. CDR3 DNA: TGTGCCAGCAGCTTAGTAGGGGGCCTCTATGGCTACACCTTC. Translating gives CASSLVGGLYGYTF.

The chain has TRBV28 and TRBJ2-3; 14 positions match TRBD2. After removal of 7 bases from V and 0 bases from J, the junction contained 6 bases not matched to a gene. This CDR3 comprises 17 residues. The V gene's germline CDR1 is MDHEN and CDR2 SYDVKM. CDR3 sequence: CASNGLAGGRSTDTQYF. CDR3 bases: TGTGCCAGCAACGGACTAGCGGGAGGAAGAAGCACAGATACGCAGTATTTT.

The V call is TRBV28, the J call TRBJ1-2, with D unclear. The V and J ends lost 5 bases and 6 bases respectively, with 19 bases between them. The length of the CDR3 is 15 residues. Germline V gene lookup returns CDR1 MDHEN and CDR2 SYDVKM. The CDR3, as DNA: TGTGCCAGCAGTCCCCGGACCGCTGGGAGGGATGGCTACACCTTC. This encodes CASSPRTAGRDGYTF.

This chain uses TRBV7-9 with TRBJ2-7, with D possibly being TRBD2 (5 bases). The CDR3 is 18 amino acids. Per germline, CDR1 SEHNR and CDR2 FQNEAQ (reference sequence). Trimming took off 2 bases at V and 0 bases at J, with 20 bases between the two ends. The CDR3 DNA reads as TGTGCCAGCAGCTTATGGGAGCCTAGGACCGCCAGCTCCTACGAGCAGTACTTC. This codes for CASSLWEPRTASSYEQYF.

This clone was detected only once. The chain carries TRBV6-6 and TRBJ2-5; D is perhaps TRBD2 (7 bases). This CDR3 has 14 amino acids. The germline V gene encodes CDR1 MNHNY and CDR2 SVGAGI (reference sequence). V gave up 7 bases and J gave up 4 bases, with 16 bases separating them. In nucleotides, the CDR3 is TGTGCCAGCACCCTAGGGGGAGGGGCAGAGACCCAGTACTTC. Translating it yields CASTLGGGAETQYF.

The chain uses TRBV14 and TRBJ1-2; 8 bases agree with TRBD1. CDR1 is SGHDN, CDR2 FVKESK, per germline. This CDR3 is built from 13 residues. V trimming: 4 bases; J trimming: 2 bases; junction bases outside the gene matches: 0. The CDR3 reads CASSRTGNYGYTF. The CDR3 region has the DNA TGTGCCAGCAGCCGGACAGGGAACTATGGCTACACCTTC.

This clone was seen just once. This CDR3 reads CASGLVQEGSDTQYF. DNA of the CDR3: TGTGCTAGTGGTTTGGTACAAGAGGGATCAGATACGCAGTATTTT. The chain combines TRBV12-5 with TRBJ2-3; tentatively, D is TRBD2 (5 bases). The V gene's germline CDR1 is LGHNT and CDR2 FRNRAP. The V gene lost 0 bases and the J gene lost 4 bases, with 11 bases spanning the gap. The CDR3 spans 15 residues. Together with reference TRBV12-5 and TRBJ2-3, the CDR3 gives the full variable domain: DARVTQTPRHKVTEMGQEVTMRCQPILGHNTVFWYRQTMMQGLELLAYFRNRAPLDDSGMPKDRFSAEMPDATLATLKIQPSEPRDSAVYFCASGLVQEGSDTQYFGPGTRLTVL.

The rearrangement links TRBV6-2 or TRBV6-3 to TRBJ1-5, with no clear D. Germline V gives CDR1 MNHEY, CDR2 SVGEGT. This CDR3 is built from 15 residues. V lost 4 bases and J lost 2, with 12 bases in between. CDR3 nucleotide sequence: TGTGCCAGCAGTTGGAGAGATAGGGGCAATCAGCCCCAGCATTTT. Its protein product is CASSWRDRGNQPQHF.

A single count supports this clone. V and J are TRBV30 and TRBJ2-3; D ambiguous. Germline values: CDR1 GTSNPN, CDR2 SVGIG (reference sequence). This CDR3 region has 11 residues. The V gene lost 5 bases and the J gene lost 5 bases, with 8 bases spanning the gap. CDR3 sequence reads: CAWLTVDTQYF. The CDR3 DNA follows: TGTGCCTGGTTAACAGTAGATACGCAGTATTTT. Looking up the rest from reference TRBV30 and TRBJ2-3 gives the full variable domain: SQTIHQWPATLVQPVGSPLSLECTVEGTSNPNLYWYRQAAGRGLQLLFYSVGIGQISSEVPQNLSASRPQDRQFILSSKKLLLSDSGFYLCAWLTVDTQYFGPGTRLTVL.

This rearrangement joins TRBV7-9 to TRBJ1-3; D gene unclear. V lost 1 base and J 2 bases, leaving 6 bases between the germline ends. The germline V gene encodes CDR1 SEHNR and CDR2 FQNEAQ (reference sequence). This CDR3 has 14 amino acids. The CDR3 loop reads CASSLGGTGNTIYF. The CDR3 DNA reads as TGTGCCAGCAGCTTAGGGGGAACTGGAAACACCATATATTTT.

This chain uses TRBV11-2 with TRBJ1-3; D ambiguous. Germline CDR1 SGHAT, CDR2 FQNNGV. The CDR3 totals 15 residues. Trimming removed 1 base from V and 4 bases from J, with 11 bases in between. The CDR3 bases are TGTGCCAGCAGCTTAGGCGAGACACGCGGAAACACCATATATTTT. Its translation: CASSLGETRGNTIYF.

The V call is TRBV19, the J call TRBJ1-3; TRBD1 might be the D (5 bases). The germline CDR1 and CDR2 sequences are LNHDA and SQIVND (reference sequence). Trimming removed 8 bases from V and 0 bases from J, with 14 bases in between. CDR3 length: 15 residues. The CDR3 spells CASGTRGGSGNTIYF. The CDR3 coding sequence is TGTGCCAGTGGTACCCGGGGGGGCTCTGGAAACACCATATATTTT.

This chain connects TRBV5-1 to TRBJ2-3; either TRBD1 or TRBD2 may supply D (5 bases each). Between the trimmed V and J ends, which lost 0 bases and 6 bases, there was a span of 17 bases. Germline CDR1 reads SGHRS; CDR2 reads YFSETQ. CDR3 size: 16 residues. The DNA for the CDR3 is TGCGCCAGCAGCTTGGAGGGGAGAAACAGCGCGGATACGCAGTATTTT. It translates to CASSLEGRNSADTQYF.

The chain joins TRBV3-1 (or the pseudogene TRBV3-2) to TRBJ2-4, with 9 positions matching TRBD2. V shed 4 bases and J 10 bases; nucleotides not matched to a gene: 8. Germline V gene sequence: CDR1 LGHDT, CDR2 YNNKEL (reference sequence). This CDR3 is built from 14 residues. The CDR3 DNA is TGTGCCAGCAGCCCTACATCTAGCGGGGAGATTCAGTACTTC. Translation gives CASSPTSSGEIQYF.

In its sample, this clone was seen a few times. The chain is built from TRBV4-2 and TRBJ2-1, with D tentatively TRBD1 or TRBD2 (5 bases each). Trimming pared 3 bases from V and 2 bases from J, leaving 8 bases between. CDR1 is LGHNA and CDR2 is YNFKEQ in the germline V gene. This CDR3 is 14 amino acids long. This CDR3 reads CASSQGRTYNEQFF. In DNA, the CDR3 is TGTGCCAGCAGCCAGGGACGGACCTACAATGAGCAGTTCTTC.

Details on this clone: The sample contains more than one DNA sequence encoding this CDR3. The CDR3 is CASSLLGNTEAFF. Here the CDR3 DNA reads TGTGCCAGCAGTTTATTGGGGAACACTGAAGCTTTCTTT. V usage is TRBV28 and J usage is TRBJ1-1; no clear D gene. This CDR3 spans 13 amino acids. V lost 1 base to trimming and J lost 1 base, with 4 bases between them. CDR1 MDHEN and CDR2 SYDVKM come from the germline V gene.

The chain is built from TRBV4-1 and TRBJ1-6; a weak D match, TRBD1 (5 bases). Germline V gene sequence: CDR1 MGHRA, CDR2 YSYEKL. This CDR3 is 18 amino acids long. Trimming stripped 0 bases from V and 10 bases from J, with 22 bases between. CDR3 in DNA: TGCGCCAGCAGCCAAGAGGAGAGGGGAGTGGAGATCGGGTCACCCCTCCACTTT. This encodes CASSQEERGVEIGSPLHF.

The chain is built from TRBV6-5 and TRBJ2-3; 7 nucleotides align to TRBD1. V shed 5 bases, J shed 1 base, and the junction held 3 bases outside the gene matches. This CDR3 comprises 14 residues. Germline V gene lookup returns CDR1 MNHEY and CDR2 SVGAGI. CDR3 in DNA: TGTGCCAGCAGTATACAGGGGCGCACAGATACGCAGTATTTT. Its protein product is CASSIQGRTDTQYF.

This chain uses TRBV6-5 with TRBJ2-7; 7 bases map to TRBD1. V trimming: 7 bases; J trimming: 5 bases; junction bases outside the gene matches: 5. The CDR3 consists of 12 residues. From germline, CDR1 is MNHEY and CDR2 SVGAGI. This CDR3 reads CASKGTENEQYF. The CDR3, as DNA: TGTGCCAGCAAGGGGACAGAGAACGAGCAGTACTTC.